The TCR beta chain under discussion was sequenced for a study of persistence of HIV-infected CD4 T cells. The libraries were made with immunoSEQ version 4 in survey mode. TCRdb's table, derived via immunoSEQ multiplex PCR, lists solely in-frame clones and lacks some. The sample carries around 35,000 clones, approximately 85% recorded once. The CDR3 has 16 residues. V was clipped by 3 bases and J by 0 bases, with 12 bases between them. Germline V gene sequence: CDR1 MGHRA, CDR2 YSYEKL. Comment on this clone: Its target is not known.

The study's findings and limits: Antigen-responding cells were enriched for degenerate expanded CDR3beta sequences.

An overlapping HIV-1 Gag peptide pool stimulated these cells at roughly 1 ug/peptide/mL. Sorted nonresponding memory CD4+ T cells were CD40L-negative, CD69-negative, CD45RO-high. Undetectable plasma HIV-1 RNA below 50 copies/mL lasted at least 4 years. The source of this sequence is an adult with HIV. The donor label of this sample is uncertain. V gene TRBV4-1 combines with J gene TRBJ1-3, with D maybe TRBD1 (5 bases). Sequences were derived from cultured CD4+ T cells from PBMCs, sampled from a patient who received antiretroviral therapy. The CDR3 spells CASSHSGFDSGNTIYF. As DNA, the CDR3 is TGCGCCAGCAGCCATTCAGGGTTCGACTCTGGAAACACCATATATTTT.